The clone carrying this TCR beta chain has just a few counts. This entry is derived from a study of early T cells in non-severe SARS-CoV-2 infection. This CDR3 is 10 amino acids long. The V end lost 7 bases, the J end lost 3 bases, and 3 bases lay between the germline ends. The V gene's germline CDR1 is MDHEN and CDR2 SYDVKM. TCRdb analysed the 5' RACE reads with MiXCR anew, one entry per CDR3 protein. This sample carries some 71,000 distinct CDR3 sequences, over 8% of them seen once, and the ten largest clones take around 15%. This sequence originates from an adult who was a healthcare worker with PCR-confirmed SARS-CoV-2 infection or an uninfected control (not recorded which). V and J are TRBV28 and TRBJ2-5; D is unclear. The input for sequencing was whole blood, taken at baseline. CDR3 nucleotides: TGTGCCAGCAAGGAAGAGACCCAGTACTTC. It is translated as CASKEETQYF.